This T cell receptor (beta chain) derives from a study of monozygotic twins with inflammatory bowel disease. This CDR3 region has 15 residues. In germline, CDR1 is LNHDA, CDR2 SQIVND (reference sequence). About this clonotype: Its antigen is unidentified.

UMIs incorporating a 6-nucleotide sample barcode were appended by means of template switching. With the 5' RACE reads reprocessed, TCRdb shows one record per CDR3 protein and no DNA. Recorded here are 110,000 to 150,000 distinct CDR3 sequences; the top ten clones represent approximately 1.2%. Study conclusions and caveats: Researchers were unable to tell different T cell subtypes apart.

This sequence was found in a human donor with ulcerative colitis or Crohn's disease, or a healthy co-twin of an affected twin (not recorded which). The J gene is TRBJ2-1, the V gene TRBV19. Sequencing used blood. The CDR3 spells CASSIARSSYNEQFF.